These T cell receptor beta chains were read from a single sample in a study of OX40 agonist ivuxolimab in advanced cancers. Produced via immunoSEQ multiplex PCR; TCRdb's table is partial and in-frame only. The repertoire includes roughly 80,000 clones, 90% of them detected once, and about 1.7% sits in the top ten. The sample was CD4+ or CD8+ T cells sorted from blood, taken in a trial of the OX40 agonist ivuxolimab. The receptors derive from an adult with an advanced solid tumor such as melanoma, head and neck, liver or kidney cancer. CDR3s leave out the opening cysteine and the closing phenylalanine or tryptophan.

TRBV11-3	TRBJ2-2	ASSLVSGNTGELF
TRBV6-6	TRBJ1-1	ASWDRGVRETEAF
TRBV13	TRBJ1-2	ASSRDRGEGGYT
TRBV7-8	TRBJ1-6	ASSPDRVDSPLH
TRBV11-2	TRBJ1-3	ASSHIGGLGNTIY
TRBV28	TRBJ2-1	ASTPFGYNEQF
TRBV13	TRBJ2-3	ASSYSTSGIADTQY
TRBV5-5	TRBJ2-7	ASSLALGGFTYEQY
TRBV7-9	TRBJ2-7	ASSLLGTGGREQY
TRBV27	TRBJ2-3	ASSYRDRRTDTQY
TRBV4-2	TRBJ2-7	ASSQDWGTYEQY
TRBV6-5	TRBJ1-1	ASSYSGRLNTEAF
TRBV5-6	TRBJ2-3	ASRALAGDTQY
TRBV18	TRBJ2-6	ASSLLGGSGANVLT
TRBV7-2	TRBJ2-5	ASIPPGAGETQY
TRBV27	TRBJ1-1	ASSYGQGLNTEAF
TRBV6-1	TRBJ2-5	ASSEMSAGQETQY
TRBV11-3	TRBJ2-3	ASSPVRARDTQY
TRBV5-1	TRBJ1-2	ASSWESGRTNYGYT
TRBV9	TRBJ2-1	ASSPSWASNEQF
TRBV7-8	TRBJ2-2	ASSLQGAGGELF
TRBV19	TRBJ2-6	ARAGPYSGANVLT
TRBV7-6	TRBJ1-4	ASSLSEVLSEKLF
TRBV28	TRBJ2-1	ASSRAAGNEQF
TRBV11-2	TRBJ2-1	ASSLILAGGPDEQF
TRBV28	TRBJ1-2	ASNPPGRGRYT
TRBV11-2	TRBJ2-7	ASSLGVGGTYEQY
TRBV5-4	TRBJ2-1	ASSPTGFNEQF
TRBV2	TRBJ1-2	ASSGTLAGPMGYT